The 27 T cell receptor beta chains reported below all come from one sample, sequenced in a study of CD8+ T cells in alopecia areata. Isolated RNA was reverse transcribed into cDNA used as the sequencing template. Sequencing used immunoSEQ multiplex PCR; TCRdb keeps in-frame clones, though not all of them. This sample has about 140,000 clones, with 82% found just once. Treatment: oral pan-JAK inhibitor, 5-10 mg twice daily. The sequencing here drew on CD8+ T cells sorted from blood, taken at week 4, from a patient treated with tofacitinib. The receptors come from a human donor with alopecia areata.

The genes are TRBV5-1 and TRBJ2-3; D is unresolved. The CDR3 sequence is 14 residues long. Germline lookup yields CDR1 SGHRS and CDR2 YFSETQ. Trimming took off 3 bases at V and 0 bases at J, with 8 bases between the two ends. Here the CDR3 DNA reads TGCGCCAGCAGCTGGAAAACTAGCACAGATACGCAGTATTTT. This gives the protein CASSWKTSTDTQYF.

This clone showed up just once. The chain uses TRBV27 and TRBJ2-7; weak D call: TRBD1 (6 bases). V gave up 1 base and J gave up 0 bases, with 10 bases separating them. Germline CDR1 reads MNHEY; CDR2 reads SMNVEV (reference sequence). This CDR3 region has 15 residues. CDR3 loop: CASSLFSRGSYEQYF. The CDR3 DNA is TGTGCCAGCAGTTTATTCTCCAGGGGCTCCTACGAGCAGTACTTC.

The chain joins TRBV5-5 to TRBJ2-4, with TRBD1 identical over 9 bases. The CDR3 covers 17 residues. Per the germline V gene, CDR1 is SGHKS and CDR2 is YYEKEE (reference sequence). V gave up 2 bases and J gave up 6 bases; unmatched junction bases: 12. The CDR3 here is CASSLQTGGIMRNIQYF. For the CDR3, the DNA is TGTGCCAGCAGCTTACAGACAGGGGGGATCATGAGAAACATTCAGTACTTC. The full variable domain, rest sourced from reference TRBV5-5 and TRBJ2-4, is DAGVTQSPTHLIKTRGQQVTLRCSPISGHKSVSWYQQVLGQGPQFIFQYYEKEERGRGNFPDRFSARQFPNYSSELNVNALLLGDSALYLCASSLQTGGIMRNIQYFGAGTRLSVL.

The chain uses TRBV27 and TRBJ2-7; 13 nucleotides align to TRBD2. This CDR3 region has 17 residues. The J segment lost 4 bases and the V segment lost 4 bases, leaving 10 bases of the junction unmatched. Germline CDR1 reads MNHEY; CDR2 reads SMNVEV (reference sequence). The CDR3 DNA sequence: TGTGCCAGCAGTTCTATTACTAGCGGGGGGGCCGGATACGAGCAGTACTTC. Encoded protein: CASSSITSGGAGYEQYF.

This clone turned up a few times. The V and J genes are TRBV6-5 and TRBJ2-3; tentatively, D is TRBD1 or TRBD2 (7 bases each). This CDR3 comprises 15 residues. The V gene's germline CDR1 is MNHEY and CDR2 SVGAGI. V was trimmed by 4 bases and J by 3 bases, leaving 14 bases between them. CDR3 bases: TGTGCCAGCAGTTCCTCAGGGGGGGGGACAGATACGCAGTATTTT. Protein product: CASSSSGGGTDTQYF.

This sequence joins TRBV7-6 and TRBJ2-7; tentative D call: TRBD1 (6 bases). In germline, CDR1 is SGHVS, CDR2 FNYEAQ. The CDR3 covers 14 residues. Trimming took off 5 bases at V and 1 base at J, with 12 bases between the two ends. CDR3 sequence: CASSPPDSSYEQYF. The DNA of the CDR3 is TGTGCCAGCAGCCCTCCGGACAGTTCCTACGAGCAGTACTTC.

A few counts support this clone. This chain uses TRBV10-3 with TRBJ2-1; TRBD1 matches at 12 bases. V shed 10 bases and J 7 bases; nucleotides not matched to a gene: 8. CDR1 and CDR2 from the germline V gene are ENHRY and SYGVKD. This CDR3 region has 14 residues. The CDR3 loop is CATHLGQGANEQFF. The DNA for the CDR3 is TGTGCCACCCATTTGGGACAGGGGGCAAATGAGCAGTTCTTC.

Comments on this clone: The same CDR3 arises from other DNA sequences in this sample as well. The rearrangement links TRBV10-1 to TRBJ2-7; D not certain. CDR3 length equals 11 residues. Germline lookup yields CDR1 WNHNN and CDR2 SYGVQD (reference sequence). The ends were cut back, 3 bases at V and 4 bases at J, with 4 bases in the middle. CDR3 bases: TGCGCCAGCAGTGACGGGTACGAGCAGTACTTC. This encodes CASSDGYEQYF.

This clone occurred a few times. This chain connects TRBV28 to TRBJ2-1; 10 bases map to TRBD2. Per the germline V gene, CDR1 is MDHEN and CDR2 is SYDVKM. Trimming cost V 0 bases and J 5 bases; bases outside gene matches: 4. This CDR3 is built from 16 residues. CDR3 in amino acids: CASSLCLAGGHNEQFF. For the CDR3, the DNA is TGTGCCAGCAGTTTATGCTTAGCGGGGGGCCACAATGAGCAGTTCTTC.

The table lists this clone with many counts. The J gene is TRBJ2-1, the V gene TRBV13; perhaps TRBD2 as D (5 bases). Germline loops: CDR1 PRHDT, CDR2 FYEKMQ (reference sequence). The V end was cut by 5 bases, the J end by 2 bases, with 16 bases between. This CDR3 is 16 amino acids long. The CDR3: CASSPGLSNPYNEQFF. CDR3 DNA: TGTGCCAGCAGCCCCGGACTCAGCAACCCCTACAATGAGCAGTTCTTC.

V usage is TRBV18 and J usage is TRBJ1-1, with a tentative D call TRBD1 (6 bases). The CDR3 runs 16 residues. Trimming removed 2 bases at V and 0 bases at J, with 13 bases between. Germline-derived CDR1 and CDR2 are KGHSH and LQKENI. CDR3 region: CASSPTGTLMNTEAFF. As DNA, the CDR3 is TGTGCCAGCTCACCAACAGGGACTTTAATGAACACTGAAGCTTTCTTT.

The chain combines TRBV6-6 with TRBJ2-7; D gene uncertain. Trimming removed 6 bases from V and 0 bases from J, with 9 bases in between. CDR3 size: 13 residues. Germline CDR1 MNHNY, CDR2 SVGAGI (reference sequence). This CDR3 is CASSGLSSYEQYF. The CDR3, as DNA: TGTGCCAGCAGCGGGCTGAGCTCCTACGAGCAGTACTTC.

This clone was recorded once. The chain couples TRBV14 to TRBJ2-1; D possibly corresponds to TRBD1 (6 bases). Looked up from germline, CDR1 is SGHDN and CDR2 is FVKESK. The CDR3 runs to 11 residues. Trimming removed 4 bases from V and 12 bases from J, with 10 bases in between. CDR3 residues: CASSRGTLQFF. For the CDR3, the DNA is TGTGCCAGCAGCCGAGGGACATTGCAGTTCTTC.

On this clone itself: This CDR3 is also generated by other DNA sequences in the sample. The DNA for the CDR3 is TGTGCCAGCAGTAGCGGTCACAATGAGCAGTTCTTC. As protein: CASSSGHNEQFF. The V call is TRBV6-5, the J call TRBJ2-1; D might be TRBD2 (5 bases). The CDR3 has 12 amino acids. Trimming removed 5 bases from V and 5 bases from J, with 7 bases in between. The germline V gene has CDR1 MNHEY and CDR2 SVGAGI.

The chain combines TRBV7-9 with TRBJ2-1, with 7 nucleotides matching TRBD2. CDR3 size: 13 residues. The germline V gene encodes CDR1 SEHNR and CDR2 FQNEAQ (reference sequence). V was clipped by 5 bases and J by 8 bases; unmatched bases: 6. CDR3 region: CASSPGRLDEQFF. CDR3 bases: TGTGCCAGCAGCCCCGGGAGGTTGGATGAGCAGTTCTTC. Looking up the rest from reference TRBV7-9 and TRBJ2-1 gives the full variable domain: DTGVSQNPRHKITKRGQNVTFRCDPISEHNRLYWYRQTLGQGPEFLTYFQNEAQLEKSRLLSDRFSAERPKGSFSTLEIQRTEQGDSAMYLCASSPGRLDEQFFGPGTRLTVL.

The V call is TRBV7-9, the J call TRBJ2-2; 7 positions match TRBD2. The CDR3 is 15 amino acids. The germline gives CDR1 SEHNR, CDR2 FQNEAQ (reference sequence). V shed 5 bases and J 6 bases; nucleotides not matched to a gene: 9. CDR3 sequence: CASSPSETSPGELFF. The CDR3 DNA follows: TGTGCCAGCAGCCCCTCGGAGACTAGCCCCGGGGAGCTGTTTTTT.

The chain links TRBV11-2 to TRBJ2-2; the D gene is possibly TRBD1 (6 bases). The CDR3 loop spans 15 amino acids. V was pared by 5 bases and J by 0 bases, with 10 bases between. Per germline, CDR1 SGHAT and CDR2 FQNNGV. Written as DNA, the CDR3 is TGTGCCAGCAGCCCCGGGACACCGAACACCGGGGAGCTGTTTTTT. Amino acids: CASSPGTPNTGELFF.

V usage is TRBV4-3 and J usage is TRBJ2-7; 7 bases fit TRBD2. Germline CDR1 LGHNA, CDR2 YSLEER. V shed 1 base, J shed 6 bases, and the junction held 9 bases outside the gene matches. This CDR3 contains 15 residues. The CDR3 protein is CASSQVPSGESEQYF. CDR3 DNA: TGCGCCAGCAGCCAAGTCCCCAGCGGGGAAAGCGAGCAGTACTTC.

The rearrangement links TRBV11-3 to TRBJ2-3, with TRBD1 matching 9 bases. V lost 5 bases to trimming and J lost 3 bases; unmatched junction nucleotides: 6. Germline CDR1 reads SGHNT; CDR2 reads YENEEA. CDR3 length: 15 amino acids. CDR3 region: CASSLGQGLTDTQYF. CDR3 DNA sequence: TGTGCCAGCAGCCTGGGACAGGGTTTAACAGATACGCAGTATTTT.

The V call is TRBV11-2, the J call TRBJ2-1, with unresolved D. The CDR3 has 16 residues. V was clipped by 1 base and J by 4 bases, with 14 bases between them. CDR1 and CDR2 (germline): SGHAT, FQNNGV. As DNA, the CDR3 is TGTGCCAGCAGCTTAGTTCCGGGCCCAGTATACAATGAGCAGTTCTTC. It translates to CASSLVPGPVYNEQFF.

V is TRBV4-1 and J is TRBJ1-2; D gene unclear. Germline V lookup: CDR1 MGHRA, CDR2 YSYEKL. V was clipped by 1 base and J by 0 bases, with 6 bases between them. The CDR3 has 14 amino acids. CDR3 protein: CASSQVSTNYGYTF. CDR3 in DNA: TGCGCCAGCAGCCAAGTCTCTACTAACTATGGCTACACCTTC.

The chain uses TRBV4-2 and TRBJ1-2; 7 bases line up with TRBD1. The germline CDR1 and CDR2 sequences are LGHNA and YNFKEQ. CDR3 length: 16 amino acids. V trimming: 8 bases; J trimming: 5 bases; junction bases outside the gene matches: 17. The CDR3 loop reads CASAPNLGQFNYGYTF. The CDR3 DNA follows: TGTGCCAGCGCACCGAATTTGGGACAGTTCAATTATGGCTACACCTTC.

The chain employs TRBV25-1 and TRBJ2-2, with 7 bases aligning to TRBD2. With 1 base clipped from V and 6 bases from J, the junction kept 8 bases outside the gene matches. Per germline, CDR1 MGHDK and CDR2 SYGVNS. The CDR3 has 16 amino acids. The CDR3 sequence is CASSELGPGGAGELFF. The CDR3 nucleotides are TGTGCCAGCAGTGAATTAGGCCCTGGGGGGGCCGGGGAGCTGTTTTTT.

This clone has only one observation. The rearrangement uses TRBV7-8 and TRBJ2-1, with 7 bases matching TRBD2. The length of the CDR3 is 15 residues. In germline, CDR1 is SGHVS, CDR2 FQNEAQ. After removal of 5 bases from V and 2 bases from J, the junction contained 6 bases not matched to a gene. Here the CDR3 DNA reads TGTGCCAGCAGCGCCCGGGGGGATGCCTACAATGAGCAGTTCTTC. This translates into CASSARGDAYNEQFF.

This clone has only a few counts. The chain uses TRBV7-2 and TRBJ2-7; 14 nucleotides align to TRBD2. CDR3 size: 14 residues. Germline CDR1 reads SGHTA; CDR2 reads FQGNSA. Trimming took 8 bases from V and 4 from J; bases not matched to a gene: 4. CDR3 region: CASGTSGGRYEQYF. CDR3 DNA sequence: TGTGCCAGCGGGACTAGCGGGGGACGGTACGAGCAGTACTTC. Together with reference TRBV7-2 and TRBJ2-7, the CDR3 gives the full variable domain: GAGVSQSPSNKVTEKGKDVELRCDPISGHTALYWYRQSLGQGLEFLIYFQGNSAPDKSGLPSDRFSAERTGGSVSTLTIQRTQQEDSAVYLCASGTSGGRYEQYFGPGTRLTVT.

Notes on this clone: Relative to the germline gene, one junction end is altered; a read error may explain this. This chain connects TRBV7-7 to TRBJ2-7, with 7 bases fitting TRBD1. Germline values: CDR1 SSHAT, CDR2 FNYEAQ (reference sequence). The CDR3 is made up of 15 amino acids. This CDR3 is CASSPSRDRDYEQYF. The CDR3 DNA is TGTGCTAGCAGCCCGTCCCGGGACAGAGACTACGAGCAGTACTTC.

This chain's CDR3 is CASSFRTRNYEQYF. The CDR3 DNA follows: TGTGCCAGCAGCTTCAGGACCAGGAACTACGAGCAGTACTTC. The chain has TRBV5-6 and TRBJ2-7; no definite D call. Trimming took off 2 bases at V and 3 bases at J, with 12 bases between the two ends. The CDR3 has 14 amino acids. Germline loops: CDR1 SGHDT, CDR2 YYEEEE. Full variable domain (missing parts from reference TRBV5-6 and TRBJ2-7): DAGVTQSPTHLIKTRGQQVTLRCSPKSGHDTVSWYQQALGQGPQFIFQYYEEEERQRGNFPDRFSGHQFPNYSSELNVNALLLGDSALYLCASSFRTRNYEQYFGPGTRLTVT.